A single sample gave rise to the 5 T cell receptor beta chains below, sequenced in a study of cytomegalovirus exposure and HLA in healthy donors. Both 60 Vbeta primers and 13 Jbeta primers went into the PCR. Measured with immunoSEQ multiplex PCR; TCRdb has only the in-frame clones, and not every one. This sample's table reports about 46,000 clones. The specimen was PBMCs. The receptors originated from a woman in her forties in good health and CMV-seronegative.

The chain couples TRBV14 to TRBJ2-7; D is perhaps TRBD2 (6 bases). V gave up 3 bases and J gave up 9 bases, with 9 bases separating them. Germline-derived CDR1 and CDR2 are SGHDN and FVKESK. The CDR3 sequence is 11 residues long. The CDR3 DNA reads as TGTGCCAGCAGCCAGGGGACTTCGCAGTACTTC. Amino acid sequence: CASSQGTSQYF.

For the CDR3, the DNA is TGTGCCAGCAGCTTGGACGGGACAGGAGTTATGAACACTGAAGCTTTCTTT. Amino acid sequence: CASSLDGTGVMNTEAFF. The chain joins TRBV5-4 to TRBJ1-1; 8 bases line up with TRBD1. The CDR3 contains 17 residues. V shed 0 bases, J shed 0 bases, and the junction held 7 bases outside the gene matches. Germline lookup yields CDR1 SGHNT and CDR2 YYREEE (reference sequence).

This rearrangement joins TRBV5-1 to TRBJ1-2; 9 bases match TRBD1. V trimming: 1 base; J trimming: 6 bases; junction bases outside the gene matches: 7. Per the germline V gene, CDR1 is SGHRS and CDR2 is YFSETQ. This CDR3 has 15 amino acids. The DNA of the CDR3 is TGCGCCAGCAGCTTGACAGGGGGCACGGATAATGGCTACACCTTC. The encoded protein is CASSLTGGTDNGYTF.

The J gene is TRBJ1-2, the V gene TRBV5-4; a possible D gene is TRBD1 (5 bases). The germline gives CDR1 SGHNT, CDR2 YYREEE (reference sequence). Trimming removed 4 bases at V and 7 bases at J, with 14 bases between. The CDR3 runs 13 residues. This chain's CDR3 is CASSPGGNRGYTF. The CDR3 DNA reads TGTGCCAGCAGCCCGGGGGGGAATCGTGGCTACACCTTC.

V is TRBV7-9 and J is TRBJ1-1; D not resolved. The germline gives CDR1 SEHNR, CDR2 FQNEAQ (reference sequence). The germline V and J ends were trimmed by 6 bases and 1 base, with 18 bases remaining between them. The CDR3 covers 16 residues. For the CDR3, the DNA is TGTGCCAGCAGTCCCGCCCGATCGGTATCGAACACTGAAGCTTTCTTT. As protein: CASSPARSVSNTEAFF.